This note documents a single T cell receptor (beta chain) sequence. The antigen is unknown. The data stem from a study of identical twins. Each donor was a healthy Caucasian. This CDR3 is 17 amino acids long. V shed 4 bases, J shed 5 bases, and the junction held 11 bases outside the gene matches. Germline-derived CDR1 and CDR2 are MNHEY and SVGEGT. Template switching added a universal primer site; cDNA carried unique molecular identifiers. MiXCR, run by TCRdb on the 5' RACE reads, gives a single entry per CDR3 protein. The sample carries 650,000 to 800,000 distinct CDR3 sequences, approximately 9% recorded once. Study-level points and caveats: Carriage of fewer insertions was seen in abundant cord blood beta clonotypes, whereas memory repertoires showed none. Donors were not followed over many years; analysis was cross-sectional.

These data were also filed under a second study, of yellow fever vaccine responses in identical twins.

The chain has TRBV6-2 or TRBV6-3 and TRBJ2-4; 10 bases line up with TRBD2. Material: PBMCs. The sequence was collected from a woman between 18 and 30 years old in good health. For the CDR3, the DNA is TGTGCCAGCAGTTTGGGGAGAAGCGGGAGGGCCCAAAACATTCAGTACTTC. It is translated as CASSLGRSGRAQNIQYF.